The 13 T cell receptor beta chains presented below share a single source sample, sequenced in a study of molecular identifiers for immune sequencing clone quantification. TCRdb re-analysed the PCR reads in MiXCR, keeping a single row per CDR3 protein. The sample consists of 400,000 to 600,000 distinct CDR3 sequences, about 21% of them appearing once. Sample: naive CD8+ T cells from blood, with Jurkat cell RNA spiked in. Subset in this sample: FACS-sorted CD8+CD4-CCR7+CD45RA+ naive T cells. Receptors originate from a human donor in good health. Some libraries in this study had Jurkat cell RNA spiked in.

This clonotype was recorded a few times. V gene TRBV19 combines with J gene TRBJ1-1; possibly TRBD1 for D (5 bases). From germline, CDR1 is LNHDA and CDR2 SQIVND (reference sequence). This CDR3 is 13 amino acids long. The germline V and J ends were trimmed by 1 base and 2 bases, with 5 bases remaining between them. The CDR3 here is CASSIGDNTEAFF. The CDR3 nucleotides are TGTGCCAGTAGTATAGGGGACAACACTGAAGCTTTCTTT.

This sequence joins TRBV19 and TRBJ1-6, with 7 nucleotides matching TRBD1. Germline loops: CDR1 LNHDA, CDR2 SQIVND (reference sequence). The CDR3 consists of 14 residues. The V segment lost 7 bases and the J segment 10 bases; nucleotides outside the gene matches: 10. CDR3 nucleotides: TGTGCCAGTAACTACCGGGACAGTAACTCACCCCTCCACTTT. As protein: CASNYRDSNSPLHF.

This clonotype has more than one count but fewer than ten. One end of the junction is discordant with germline, which a read error may explain. This chain uses TRBV7-7 with TRBJ2-5; D is undetermined. Germline V gene data show CDR1 as SSHAT and CDR2 as FNYEAQ (reference sequence). The CDR3 consists of 14 residues. The CDR3 nucleotides read TGTGCTAGCAGCTTAGATGGTAGCCCACGCCCCCAGTACTTC. Its translation: CASSLDGSPRPQYF.

The sample holds a few counts of this clonotype. V is TRBV29-1 and J is TRBJ1-2; the D gene is possibly TRBD1 (5 bases). This CDR3 contains 12 residues. V dropped 3 bases and J dropped 2 bases, with 7 bases sitting between them. The germline V gene has CDR1 SQVTM and CDR2 ANQGSEA. In nucleotides, the CDR3 is TGCAGCGTTGATGGGGGGAACTATGGCTACACCTTC. Translated: CSVDGGNYGYTF.

The table lists this clonotype with many counts. V gene TRBV19 combines with J gene TRBJ1-5; D ambiguous. CDR3 length equals 15 residues. The V and J ends lost 4 bases and 1 base respectively, with 11 bases between them. Germline loops: CDR1 LNHDA, CDR2 SQIVND (reference sequence). CDR3 nucleotides: TGTGCCAGTAGTACGGGCCTGGGAAGCAATCAGCCCCAGCATTTT. Translation: CASSTGLGSNQPQHF.

V is TRBV27 and J is TRBJ2-2; D gene unclear. Trimming took off 7 bases at V and 5 bases at J, with 14 bases between the two ends. CDR1 and CDR2 (germline): MNHEY, SMNVEV (reference sequence). The CDR3 loop spans 14 amino acids. The CDR3 bases are TGTGCCAGCAAAGTGGGTTACCAAACCGGGGAGCTGTTTTTT. Translated: CASKVGYQTGELFF.

The sample holds a few counts of this clonotype. V is TRBV5-4 and J is TRBJ2-1; no definite D call. The CDR3 spans 14 residues. V was cut by 1 base and J by 4 bases, with 9 bases left in between. Germline CDR1 and CDR2: SGHNT and YYREEE (reference sequence). The chain's CDR3 is CASSLLPTYNEQFF. Here the CDR3 DNA reads TGTGCCAGCAGCTTGCTACCCACATACAATGAGCAGTTCTTC.

The CDR3 DNA reads TGTGCCAGTCAGATGGCAGGGGGTTACGAGCAGTACTTC. It is translated as CASQMAGGYEQYF. V is TRBV5-6 and J is TRBJ2-7, with 7 bases aligning to TRBD1. The V gene's germline CDR1 is SGHDT and CDR2 YYEEEE. Unmatched junction bases numbered 9, after V lost 8 bases and J lost 4 bases. The CDR3 runs 13 residues.

The sample holds a few counts of this clonotype. The chain recombines TRBV12-3 or TRBV12-4 with TRBJ1-1, with D possibly TRBD1 on 5 matching bases. The CDR3 contains 13 residues. Trimming stripped 3 bases from V and 3 bases from J, with 8 bases between. The CDR3 DNA is TGTGCCAGCAGTTTGAGGGGTGACACTGAAGCTTTCTTT. Protein product: CASSLRGDTEAFF.

The chain is built from TRBV6-2 or TRBV6-3 and TRBJ2-5; no clear D gene. The CDR3 consists of 13 residues. Trimming took off 7 bases at V and 0 bases at J, with 9 bases between the two ends. CDR1 is MNHEY, CDR2 SVGEGT, per germline. The DNA of the CDR3 is TGTGCCAGCACGGACCCGTACCAAGAGACCCAGTACTTC. Translation gives CASTDPYQETQYF.

This clonotype was recorded many times. V and J are TRBV6-5 and TRBJ1-2; unclear D gene. Between the trimmed V and J ends, which lost 2 bases and 5 bases, there was a span of 6 bases. Germline V gene sequence: CDR1 MNHEY, CDR2 SVGAGI. This CDR3 has 12 amino acids. In DNA, the CDR3 is TGTGCCAGCAGTTACGGAGGATATGGCTACACCTTC. Protein product: CASSYGGYGYTF.

This clonotype was picked up many times. V usage is TRBV11-1 and J usage is TRBJ2-5; 10 nucleotides match TRBD2. Germline assignment: CDR1 SGHAT and CDR2 FQDESV (reference sequence). Trimming removed 7 bases from V and 1 base from J; junction bases left unmatched: 6. The CDR3 covers 15 residues. For the CDR3, the DNA is TGTGCCAGCACAAGAACTAGCGGGGTCCAAGAGACCCAGTACTTC. This encodes CASTRTSGVQETQYF.

About this clonotype itself: A much larger clone lies a single base off, so this may be a read error. This chain links TRBV5-3 with TRBJ2-5; 9 nucleotides align to TRBD1. TRBV5-3 is an ORF; its function is uncertain. The CDR3 has 15 amino acids. V lost 8 bases and J lost 7; bases outside the gene matches: 15. CDR3 protein: CASSVNRGRVVTQYF. For the CDR3, the DNA is TGTGCCAGCAGCGTGAACAGGGGGCGCGTAGTGACCCAGTACTTC.